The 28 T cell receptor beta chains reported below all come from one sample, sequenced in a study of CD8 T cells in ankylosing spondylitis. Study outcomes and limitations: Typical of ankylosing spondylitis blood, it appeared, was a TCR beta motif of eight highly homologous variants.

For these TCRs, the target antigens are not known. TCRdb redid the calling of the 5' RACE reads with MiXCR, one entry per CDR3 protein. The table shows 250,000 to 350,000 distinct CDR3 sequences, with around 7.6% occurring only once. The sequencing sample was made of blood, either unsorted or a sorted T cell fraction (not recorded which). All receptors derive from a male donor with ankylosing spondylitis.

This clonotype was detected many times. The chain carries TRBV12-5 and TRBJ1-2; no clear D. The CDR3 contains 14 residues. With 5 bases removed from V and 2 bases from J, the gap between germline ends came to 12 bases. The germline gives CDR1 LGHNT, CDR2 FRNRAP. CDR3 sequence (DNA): TGTGCTAGTGGTGGGAGTTTTGCAAACTATGGCTACACCTTC. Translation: CASGGSFANYGYTF.

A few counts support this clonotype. CDR3 region: CASSRRLGGPTWYF. DNA of the CDR3: TGTGCCAGCAGCCGCCGTTTGGGGGGCCCCACTTGGTATTTT. J is TRBJ2-3 and V is TRBV7-2, with D possibly being TRBD1 or TRBD2 (6 bases each). Trimming took 5 bases from V and 14 from J, leaving 23 bases between them. This CDR3 contains 14 residues. In germline, CDR1 is SGHTA, CDR2 FQGNSA.

The CDR3 loop reads CASSLGRYEQFF. The DNA of the CDR3 is TGCGCCAGCAGCCTAGGACGATATGAGCAGTTCTTC. This rearrangement joins TRBV4-3 to TRBJ2-1; D uncertain. In germline, CDR1 is LGHNA, CDR2 YSLEER. There are 12 residues in the CDR3. Trimming pared 4 bases from V and 8 bases from J, leaving 9 bases between.

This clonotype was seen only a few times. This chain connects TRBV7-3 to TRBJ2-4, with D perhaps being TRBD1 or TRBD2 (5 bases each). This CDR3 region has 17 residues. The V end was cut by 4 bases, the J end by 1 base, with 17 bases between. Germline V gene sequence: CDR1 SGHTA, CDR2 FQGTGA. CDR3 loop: CASSSRGGREAKNIQYF. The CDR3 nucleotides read TGTGCCAGCAGCTCCCGGGGCGGGCGTGAGGCCAAAAACATTCAGTACTTC.

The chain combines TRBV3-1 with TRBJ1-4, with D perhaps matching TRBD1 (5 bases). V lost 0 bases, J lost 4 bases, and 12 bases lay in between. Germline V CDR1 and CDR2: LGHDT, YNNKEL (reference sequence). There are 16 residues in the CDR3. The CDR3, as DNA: TGTGCCAGCAGCCAAGATTCCGACAGCGTTAATGAAAAACTGTTTTTT. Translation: CASSQDSDSVNEKLFF.

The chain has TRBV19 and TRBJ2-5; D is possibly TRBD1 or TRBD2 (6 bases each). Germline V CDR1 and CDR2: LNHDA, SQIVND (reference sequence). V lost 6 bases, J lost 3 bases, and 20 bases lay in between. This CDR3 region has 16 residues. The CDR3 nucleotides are TGTGCCAGTAGCCCGCGGCGGTCCGGGGGCAAAGAGACCCAGTACTTC. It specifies CASSPRRSGGKETQYF.

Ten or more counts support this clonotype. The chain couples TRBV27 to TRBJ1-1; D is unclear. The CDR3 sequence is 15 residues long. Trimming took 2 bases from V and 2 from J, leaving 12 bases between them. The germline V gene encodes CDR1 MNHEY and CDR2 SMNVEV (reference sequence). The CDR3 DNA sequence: TGTGCCAGCAGTTTAAATGGCCAGGCAAACACTGAAGCTTTCTTT. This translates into CASSLNGQANTEAFF.

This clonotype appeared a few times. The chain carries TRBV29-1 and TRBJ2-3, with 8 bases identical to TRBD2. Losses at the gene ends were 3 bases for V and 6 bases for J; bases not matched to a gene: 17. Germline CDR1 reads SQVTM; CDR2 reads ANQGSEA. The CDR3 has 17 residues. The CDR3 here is CSVEVARSGLVGDTQYF. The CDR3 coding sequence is TGCAGCGTTGAGGTGGCCCGGTCGGGACTAGTTGGGGATACGCAGTATTTT.

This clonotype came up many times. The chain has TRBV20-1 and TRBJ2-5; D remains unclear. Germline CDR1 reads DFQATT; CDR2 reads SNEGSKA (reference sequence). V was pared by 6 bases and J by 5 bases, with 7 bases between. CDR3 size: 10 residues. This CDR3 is CSARVETQYF. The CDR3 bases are TGCAGTGCGCGCGTTGAGACCCAGTACTTC.

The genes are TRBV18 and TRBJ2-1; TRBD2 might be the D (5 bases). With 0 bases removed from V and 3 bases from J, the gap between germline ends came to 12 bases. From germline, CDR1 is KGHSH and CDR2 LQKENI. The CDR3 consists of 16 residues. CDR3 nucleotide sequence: TGTGCCAGCTCACCACCCGGGGAAGGGCTCTACAATGAGCAGTTCTTC. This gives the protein CASSPPGEGLYNEQFF.

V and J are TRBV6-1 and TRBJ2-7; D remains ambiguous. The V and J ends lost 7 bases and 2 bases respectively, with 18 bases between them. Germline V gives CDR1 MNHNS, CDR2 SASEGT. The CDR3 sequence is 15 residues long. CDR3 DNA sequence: TGTGCCAGCAAAATCAGCCAGATCGTCGCCTACGAGCAGTACTTC. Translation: CASKISQIVAYEQYF.

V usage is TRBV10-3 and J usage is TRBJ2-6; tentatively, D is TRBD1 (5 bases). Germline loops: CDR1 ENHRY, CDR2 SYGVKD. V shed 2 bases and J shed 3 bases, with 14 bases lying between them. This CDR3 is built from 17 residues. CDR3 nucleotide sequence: TGTGCCATCAGTGAGAGGCCGCAGGGCATTGGGGCCAACGTCCTGACTTTC. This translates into CAISERPQGIGANVLTF.

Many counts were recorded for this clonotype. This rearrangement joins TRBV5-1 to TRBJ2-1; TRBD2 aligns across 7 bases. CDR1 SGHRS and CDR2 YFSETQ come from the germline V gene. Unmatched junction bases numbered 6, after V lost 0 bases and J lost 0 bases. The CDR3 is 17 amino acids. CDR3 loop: CASSLGLALRSYNEQFF. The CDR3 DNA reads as TGCGCCAGCAGCTTGGGACTAGCACTGCGCTCCTACAATGAGCAGTTCTTC.

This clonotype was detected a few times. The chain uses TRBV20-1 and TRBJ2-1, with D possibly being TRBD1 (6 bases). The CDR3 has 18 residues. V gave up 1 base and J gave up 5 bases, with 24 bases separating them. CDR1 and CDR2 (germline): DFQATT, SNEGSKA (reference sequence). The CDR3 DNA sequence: TGCAGTGCTAGAGCCCCCTCCCGGGCAGGGGCGTTAAACAATGAGCAGTTCTTC. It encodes CSARAPSRAGALNNEQFF.

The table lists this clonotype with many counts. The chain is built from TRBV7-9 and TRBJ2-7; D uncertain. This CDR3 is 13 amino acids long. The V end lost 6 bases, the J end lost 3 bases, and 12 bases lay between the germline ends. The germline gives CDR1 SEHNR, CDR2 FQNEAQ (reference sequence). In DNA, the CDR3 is TGTGCCAGCAGTGCAAGAGATTTCTACGAGCAGTACTTC. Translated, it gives CASSARDFYEQYF. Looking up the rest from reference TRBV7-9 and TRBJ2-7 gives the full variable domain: DTGVSQNPRHKITKRGQNVTFRCDPISEHNRLYWYRQTLGQGPEFLTYFQNEAQLEKSRLLSDRFSAERPKGSFSTLEIQRTEQGDSAMYLCASSARDFYEQYFGPGTRLTVT.

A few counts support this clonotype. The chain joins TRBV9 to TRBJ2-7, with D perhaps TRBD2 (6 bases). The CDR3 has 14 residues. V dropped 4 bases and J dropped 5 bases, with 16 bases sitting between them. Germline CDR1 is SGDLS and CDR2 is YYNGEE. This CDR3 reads CASSPGLERDEQYF. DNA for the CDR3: TGTGCCAGCAGCCCCGGGCTAGAGCGGGACGAGCAGTACTTC.

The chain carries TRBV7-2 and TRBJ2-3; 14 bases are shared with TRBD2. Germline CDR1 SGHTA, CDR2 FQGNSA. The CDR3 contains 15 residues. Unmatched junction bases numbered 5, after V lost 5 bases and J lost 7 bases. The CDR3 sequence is CASSLGLAGVNTQYF. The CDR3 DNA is TGTGCCAGCAGCCTGGGACTAGCGGGAGTAAATACGCAGTATTTT.

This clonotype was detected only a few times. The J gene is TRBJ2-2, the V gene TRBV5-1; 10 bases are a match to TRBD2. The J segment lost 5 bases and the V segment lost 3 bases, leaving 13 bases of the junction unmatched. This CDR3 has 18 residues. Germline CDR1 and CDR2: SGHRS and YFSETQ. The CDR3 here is CASSSGTSAPSLTGELFF. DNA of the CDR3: TGCGCCAGCAGCTCCGGGACTAGCGCCCCCTCGTTGACCGGGGAGCTGTTTTTT.

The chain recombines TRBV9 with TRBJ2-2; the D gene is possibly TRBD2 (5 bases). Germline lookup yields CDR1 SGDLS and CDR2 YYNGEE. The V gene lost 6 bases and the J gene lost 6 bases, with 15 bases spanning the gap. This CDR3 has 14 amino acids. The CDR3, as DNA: TGTGCCAGCAACCTCCTTGAGGGTTCCGGGGAGCTGTTTTTT. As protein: CASNLLEGSGELFF.

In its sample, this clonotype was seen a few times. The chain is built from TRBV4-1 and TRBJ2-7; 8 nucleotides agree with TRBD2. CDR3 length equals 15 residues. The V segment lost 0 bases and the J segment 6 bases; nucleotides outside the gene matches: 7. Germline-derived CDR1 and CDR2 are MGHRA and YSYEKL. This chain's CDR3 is CASSQDLGTSGEQYF. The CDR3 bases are TGCGCCAGCAGCCAAGATCTCGGCACTAGCGGCGAGCAGTACTTC.

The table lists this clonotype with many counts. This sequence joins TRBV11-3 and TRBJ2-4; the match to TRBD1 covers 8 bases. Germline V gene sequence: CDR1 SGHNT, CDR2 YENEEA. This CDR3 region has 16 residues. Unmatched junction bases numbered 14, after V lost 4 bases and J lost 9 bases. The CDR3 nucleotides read TGTGCCAGCAGCTCCCGGGACAGGTTCCTGGGGGGCATTCAGTACTTC. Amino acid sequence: CASSSRDRFLGGIQYF.

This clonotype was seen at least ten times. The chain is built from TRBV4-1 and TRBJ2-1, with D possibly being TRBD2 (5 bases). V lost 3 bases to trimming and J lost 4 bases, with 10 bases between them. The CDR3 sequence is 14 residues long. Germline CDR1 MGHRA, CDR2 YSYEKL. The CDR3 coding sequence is TGCGCCAGCAGCCAGAAGAGGGCTTACAATGAGCAGTTCTTC. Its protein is CASSQKRAYNEQFF.

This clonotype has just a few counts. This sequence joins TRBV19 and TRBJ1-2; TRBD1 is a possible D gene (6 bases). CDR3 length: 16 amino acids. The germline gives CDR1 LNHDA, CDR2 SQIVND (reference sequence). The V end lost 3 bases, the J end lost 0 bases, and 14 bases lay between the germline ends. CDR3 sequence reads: CASSMLQGRANYGYTF. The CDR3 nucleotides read TGTGCCAGTAGTATGCTACAGGGCAGAGCTAACTATGGCTACACCTTC.

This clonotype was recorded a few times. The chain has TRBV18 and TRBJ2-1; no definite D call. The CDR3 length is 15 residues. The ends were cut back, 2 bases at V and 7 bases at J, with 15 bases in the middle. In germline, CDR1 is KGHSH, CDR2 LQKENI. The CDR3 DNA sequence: TGTGCCAGCTCACCATCTCGTTTTAATAAGAATGAGCAGTTCTTC. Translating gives CASSPSRFNKNEQFF.

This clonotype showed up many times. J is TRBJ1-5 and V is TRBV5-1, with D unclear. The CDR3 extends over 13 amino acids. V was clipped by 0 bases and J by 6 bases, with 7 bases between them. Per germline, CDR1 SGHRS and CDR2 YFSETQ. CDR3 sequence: CASSLGVGQPQHF. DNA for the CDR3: TGCGCCAGCAGCTTGGGGGTCGGTCAGCCCCAGCATTTT.

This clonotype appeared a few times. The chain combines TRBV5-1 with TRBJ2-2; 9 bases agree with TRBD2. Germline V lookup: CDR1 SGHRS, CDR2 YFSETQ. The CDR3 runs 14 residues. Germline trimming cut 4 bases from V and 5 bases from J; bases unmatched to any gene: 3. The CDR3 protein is CASSGTSKTGELFF. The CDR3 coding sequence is TGCGCCAGCAGCGGGACTAGCAAGACCGGGGAGCTGTTTTTT.

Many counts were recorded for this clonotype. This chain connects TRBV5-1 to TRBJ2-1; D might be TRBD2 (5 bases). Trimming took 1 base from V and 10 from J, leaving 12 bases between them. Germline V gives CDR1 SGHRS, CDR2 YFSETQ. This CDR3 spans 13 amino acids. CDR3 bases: TGCGCCAGCAGCTTGTCCGGAGGTTACGAGCAGTTCTTC. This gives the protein CASSLSGGYEQFF. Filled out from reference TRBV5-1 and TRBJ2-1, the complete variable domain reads KAGVTQTPRYLIKTRGQQVTLSCSPISGHRSVSWYQQTPGQGLQFLFEYFSETQRNKGNFPGRFSGRQFSNSRSEMNVSTLELGDSALYLCASSLSGGYEQFFGPGTRLTVL.

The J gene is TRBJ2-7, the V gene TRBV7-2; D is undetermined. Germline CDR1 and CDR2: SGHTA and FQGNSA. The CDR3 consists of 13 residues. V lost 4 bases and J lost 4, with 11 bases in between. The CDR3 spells CASSSQSSYEQYF. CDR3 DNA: TGTGCCAGCAGCTCCCAAAGTTCTTACGAGCAGTACTTC.